This is a list of T cell receptor beta chains from one sample in a study of spatial heterogeneity in lung cancer. TCRdb used MiXCR to reprocess the 5' RACE reads, holding one entry per CDR3 protein. The sample carries about 120,000 distinct CDR3 sequences, 12% recorded once. The specimen was PBMCs, collected at follow-up. Receptors were obtained from a male donor with early-stage non-small cell lung cancer. Both conserved end residues are part of each CDR3. Fields, in order: J gene, D gene, clone size, V gene, CDR3 DNA, CDR3 protein. The D gene is left open where the match is weak. Only some rows state a clone size, as once, few, many or a class for expanded clones.

>TRBJ1-2|-|few|TRBV28
TGTGCCAGCAGTTGGTCGGGGTTACAGGCGCCTGGCTACACCTTC
CASSWSGLQAPGYTF
>TRBJ2-2|TRBD1|many|TRBV6-5
TGTGCCAGCAGTTACGACAGGGCCACCGGGGAGCTGTTTTTT
CASSYDRATGELFF
>TRBJ1-5|TRBD1|many|TRBV6-5
TGTGCCAGCAGGACAGGGTCTACTCAGCCCCAGCATTTT
CASRTGSTQPQHF
>TRBJ2-5|TRBD2|few|TRBV6-2/TRBV6-3
TGTGCCAGCAAGGCTAGCGGGAGGGAAGAGACCCAGTACTTC
CASKASGREETQYF
>TRBJ2-7|TRBD1|-|TRBV20-1
TGCAGTGCTAGGGAAACCGGGACAGGCTCGTTGTACGAGCAGTACTTC
CSARETGTGSLYEQYF
>TRBJ2-3|TRBD1|many|TRBV10-3
TGTGCCACCCTTGGCGGGACAGGGGGGACAGATACGCAGTATTTT
CATLGGTGGTDTQYF
>TRBJ2-1|-|many|TRBV7-3
TGTGCCAGCAGCTCCCCCGGACAGATGATGTTCTTC
CASSSPGQMMFF
>TRBJ2-5|-|-|TRBV4-2
TGTGCCAGCAGCCAAGAACTGGCAGGGTTCCAAGAGACCCAGTACTTC
CASSQELAGFQETQYF
>TRBJ1-5|TRBD1|-|TRBV6-1
TGTGCCAGCACGCCGCGCAGGGGACAGGGGAGCAATCAGCCCCAGCATTTT
CASTPRRGQGSNQPQHF
>TRBJ1-3|-|many|TRBV7-2
TGTGCCAGCAGCCCTTACACAGGGAAGGGAAACACCATATATTTT
CASSPYTGKGNTIYF
>TRBJ2-2|-|many|TRBV7-3
TGTGCCAGCAGCCTATCGTATGGCGGGGAGCTGTTTTTT
CASSLSYGGELFF
>TRBJ2-7|TRBD1|few|TRBV7-9
TGTGCCAGCAGCCCGGTCAGGGGGCGCAACAACGAGCAGTACTTC
CASSPVRGRNNEQYF
>TRBJ2-2|-|many|TRBV28
TGTGCCACGGACAAGGTGACCGGGGAGCTGTTTTTT
CATDKVTGELFF
>TRBJ1-4|-|many|TRBV5-6
TGTGCCAGCAGTCGTCCAGGGACGGCTAATGAAAAACTGTTTTTT
CASSRPGTANEKLFF
>TRBJ2-1|-|many|TRBV29-1
TGCAGCGTTGACGGAAGGCTTTTGGATGAGCAGTTCTTC
CSVDGRLLDEQFF
>TRBJ1-3|-|many|TRBV5-1
TGCGCCAGCACCGACGGGAGGGTCGGGAGCTCTGGAAACACCATATATTTT
CASTDGRVGSSGNTIYF